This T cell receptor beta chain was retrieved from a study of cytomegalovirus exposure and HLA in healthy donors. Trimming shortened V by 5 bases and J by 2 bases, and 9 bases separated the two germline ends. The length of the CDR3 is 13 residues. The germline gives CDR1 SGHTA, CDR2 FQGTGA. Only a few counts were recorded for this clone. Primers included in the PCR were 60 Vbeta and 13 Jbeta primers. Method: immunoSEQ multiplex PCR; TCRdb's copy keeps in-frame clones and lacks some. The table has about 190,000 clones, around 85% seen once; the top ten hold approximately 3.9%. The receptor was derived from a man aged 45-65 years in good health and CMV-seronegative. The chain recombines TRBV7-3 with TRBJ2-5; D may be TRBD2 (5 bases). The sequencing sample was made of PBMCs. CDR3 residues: CASSTDFQETQYF. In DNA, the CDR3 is TGTGCCAGCAGCACGGACTTTCAAGAGACCCAGTACTTC.